Listed below are T cell receptor beta chains from one sample, sequenced in a study of yellow fever vaccine responses in identical twins. MiXCR, run by TCRdb on the RT-PCR reads, gives a single entry per CDR3 protein. The data show 35,000 or so distinct CDR3 sequences, about 63% seen once. The input for sequencing was T cells from blood (PBMCs), unsorted or a sorted subset (not recorded which), taken before or after yellow fever vaccination (not recorded which). These receptors originate from a woman aged 18-29 years who received the yellow fever vaccine. CDR3s include the opening cysteine and the closing phenylalanine or tryptophan. The D gene is left open where the match is weak. Some rows mark clone size as missing; the rest say once, few, many or name a class of expanded clone.

size | J | D | V | CDR3 | DNA
- | TRBJ1-1 | - | TRBV11-1 | CASSLEANTEAFF | TGTGCCAGCAGCTTAGAGGCGAACACTGAAGCTTTCTTT
- | TRBJ2-1 | - | TRBV29-1 | CSVSGQYNEQFF | TGCAGCGTTTCCGGACAATACAATGAGCAGTTCTTC
- | TRBJ2-7 | - | TRBV6-1 | CASRLTGTSYEQYF | TGTGCCAGCAGGTTAACGGGGACCTCCTACGAGCAGTACTTC
- | TRBJ2-1 | - | TRBV29-1 | CSVGTGYNEQFF | TGCAGCGTCGGGACGGGGTACAATGAGCAGTTCTTC
- | TRBJ1-1 | - | TRBV18 | CASSPRDSNTEAFF | TGTGCCAGCTCACCAAGGGACTCCAACACTGAAGCTTTCTTT
few | TRBJ2-7 | TRBD1 | TRBV5-4 | CASSLPGGGIEQYF | TGTGCCAGCAGCTTGCCAGGGGGCGGGATCGAGCAGTACTTC
- | TRBJ1-4 | - | TRBV14 | CASSQADTFREKLFF | TGTGCCAGCAGCCAAGCGGACACCTTTAGGGAAAAACTGTTTTTT
- | TRBJ2-5 | TRBD1 | TRBV7-9 | CASSRGQAQETQYF | TGTGCCAGCAGCCGAGGACAGGCCCAAGAGACCCAGTACTTC
- | TRBJ2-1 | - | TRBV20-1 | CSATPGAGSNEQFF | TGCAGTGCTACTCCTGGGGCGGGGTCAAATGAGCAGTTCTTC
once | TRBJ1-1 | - | TRBV5-1 | CASSPRPFISNTEAFF | TGCGCCAGCAGCCCGAGGCCCTTTATTAGTAACACTGAAGCTTTCTTT
- | TRBJ2-1 | - | TRBV5-1 | CASSLANEQFF | TGCGCCAGCAGCTTGGCCAATGAGCAGTTCTTC
- | TRBJ1-5 | - | TRBV12-3/TRBV12-4 | CASSPQGNQPQHF | TGTGCCAGCAGCCCACAGGGTAATCAGCCCCAGCATTTT
once | TRBJ1-6 | TRBD1 | TRBV11-3 | CASSYDRAAYNSPLHF | TGTGCCAGCAGCTACGACAGGGCAGCCTATAATTCACCCCTCCACTTT
few | TRBJ1-2 | - | TRBV19 | CAIRGGGVKTNYGYTF | TGTGCCATCCGTGGCGGCGGAGTAAAAACTAACTATGGCTACACCTTC
- | TRBJ1-1 | - | TRBV18 | CASSLNKNTEAFF | TGTGCCAGCTCACTTAACAAGAACACTGAAGCTTTCTTT
few | TRBJ2-7 | - | TRBV4-1 | CASSQPYEGRNEQYF | TGCGCCAGCAGCCAACCATATGAAGGGCGAAACGAGCAGTACTTC
- | TRBJ1-5 | TRBD1 | TRBV25-1 | CASSSDRVNQPQHF | TGTGCCAGCAGTTCGGACAGGGTCAATCAGCCCCAGCATTTT
- | TRBJ2-2 | TRBD1 | TRBV11-1 | CASSTWTGGNTGKLFF | TGTGCCAGCAGCACCTGGACAGGGGGCAACACCGGGAAGCTGTTTTTT
- | TRBJ2-1 | TRBD1 | TRBV18 | CASSRTGKYNEQFF | TGTGCCAGCTCGCGGACAGGCAAATACAATGAGCAGTTCTTC
few | TRBJ1-1 | - | TRBV29-1 | CSVGQEWFGEAFF | TGCAGCGTTGGCCAGGAATGGTTTGGTGAAGCTTTCTTT
- | TRBJ2-1 | - | TRBV28 | CASSFPLSGQFF | TGTGCCAGCAGTTTCCCCCTAAGTGGGCAGTTCTTC
- | TRBJ1-1 | TRBD1 | TRBV5-1 | CASSATGVTEAFF | TGCGCCAGCAGCGCGACAGGGGTCACTGAAGCTTTCTTT
- | TRBJ1-5 | TRBD1 | TRBV10-1 | CASSGPWTGWHQPQHF | TGCGCCAGCAGTGGTCCTTGGACAGGGTGGCATCAGCCCCAGCATTTT
- | TRBJ2-7 | - | TRBV11-1 | CASSPPGAFYEQYF | TGTGCCAGCAGTCCCCCCGGGGCATTCTACGAGCAGTACTTC
- | TRBJ2-5 | TRBD1 | TRBV29-1 | CSVGTGVQETQYF | TGCAGCGTGGGCACAGGGGTTCAAGAGACCCAGTACTTC
- | TRBJ2-3 | - | TRBV15 | CATSRPKDTQYF | TGTGCCACCAGCAGACCCAAAGATACGCAGTATTTT
- | TRBJ2-1 | TRBD2 | TRBV15 | CATSSSSAGVPFF | TGTGCCACCAGCAGTTCCAGCGCGGGAGTACCCTTCTTC
- | TRBJ2-7 | TRBD2 | TRBV18 | CASSRAGTKMYEQYF | TGTGCCAGCTCCCGGGCGGGGACTAAGATGTACGAGCAGTACTTC
- | TRBJ2-1 | TRBD2 | TRBV4-3 | CASSPSGGRYNEQFF | TGCGCCAGCAGCCCTAGCGGGGGCCGATACAATGAGCAGTTCTTC
- | TRBJ1-5 | - | TRBV19 | CASRDSLDQPQHF | TGTGCCAGTAGGGACAGCCTAGATCAGCCCCAGCATTTT
- | TRBJ2-1 | - | TRBV5-4 | CASSRGLEQFF | TGTGCCAGCAGCAGGGGTCTGGAGCAGTTCTTC
- | TRBJ1-1 | - | TRBV5-1 | CASSLARVTDTEAFF | TGCGCCAGCAGCTTGGCAAGGGTTACGGACACTGAAGCTTTCTTT
- | TRBJ2-7 | - | TRBV20-1 | CSASQRASYEQYF | TGCAGTGCTAGCCAGCGGGCCTCCTACGAGCAGTACTTC
- | TRBJ2-7 | TRBD1 | TRBV29-1 | CSVVGGELSYEQYF | TGCAGCGTGGTAGGGGGCGAGCTTTCCTACGAGCAGTACTTC
- | TRBJ1-1 | - | TRBV4-1 | CASSRGGTEAFF | TGCGCCAGCAGCCGAGGGGGCACTGAAGCTTTCTTT
- | TRBJ2-7 | - | TRBV24-1 | CATSSSYEQYF | TGTGCCACCTCAAGCTCCTACGAGCAGTACTTC
- | TRBJ2-1 | - | TRBV18 | CASSPLAGPQNEQFF | TGTGCCAGCTCACCTTTGGCAGGTCCCCAAAATGAGCAGTTCTTC
- | TRBJ2-3 | - | TRBV29-1 | CSVGASRGPESTDTQYF | TGCAGCGTTGGGGCTAGCCGGGGACCGGAAAGCACAGATACGCAGTATTTT
- | TRBJ2-7 | TRBD2 | TRBV27 | CASSLGLAGPYEQYF | TGTGCCAGCAGTCTCGGACTAGCGGGACCATACGAGCAGTACTTC
- | TRBJ1-6 | - | TRBV7-6 | CASRLDGNSPLHF | TGTGCCAGCAGACTTGACGGGAATTCACCCCTCCACTTT
- | TRBJ2-5 | - | TRBV18 | CASSPPVAQTQYF | TGTGCCAGCTCACCACCGGTCGCCCAGACCCAGTACTTC
- | TRBJ2-7 | - | TRBV21-1 | CASSKARDTSYEQYF | TGTGCCAGCAGCAAAGCGAGGGACACCTCCTACGAGCAGTACTTC
few | TRBJ1-2 | TRBD1 | TRBV11-1 | CASSFDRGRDYGYTF | TGTGCCAGCAGCTTCGACAGGGGGCGCGACTATGGCTACACCTTC
- | TRBJ1-5 | - | TRBV29-1 | CSVARNPTEPQHF | TGCAGCGTTGCGCGCAACCCAACGGAGCCCCAGCATTTT
few | TRBJ1-1 | TRBD1 | TRBV28 | CASSSAGTGAMNTEAFF | TGTGCCAGCAGTTCCGCCGGGACAGGGGCTATGAACACTGAAGCTTTCTTT
- | TRBJ1-5 | - | TRBV19 | CASDSGSRSNQPQHF | TGTGCCAGCGATTCAGGGTCGCGCAGCAATCAGCCCCAGCATTTT
- | TRBJ2-5 | TRBD2 | TRBV29-1 | CSVEPQPEQAGQETQYF | TGCAGCGTTGAACCACAGCCTGAACAAGCGGGACAAGAGACCCAGTACTTC
few | TRBJ2-7 | - | TRBV24-1 | CATSDSGQYEQYF | TGTGCCACCAGTGATTCGGGACAATACGAGCAGTACTTC
- | TRBJ2-7 | - | TRBV4-1 | CASSQQAGPSYEQYF | TGCGCCAGCAGCCAACAAGCGGGTCCCTCCTACGAGCAGTACTTC
- | TRBJ2-7 | TRBD1 | TRBV6-5 | CASSFGQGGAYEQYF | TGTGCCAGCAGTTTCGGACAGGGGGGCGCCTACGAGCAGTACTTC
- | TRBJ2-1 | - | TRBV25-1 | CASTSYNEQFF | TGTGCCAGCACGTCCTACAATGAGCAGTTCTTC
few | TRBJ2-7 | - | TRBV28 | CASSPEGLYEQYF | TGTGCCAGCAGTCCCGAGGGACTCTACGAGCAGTACTTC
- | TRBJ2-3 | - | TRBV18 | CASSPRDSDTQYF | TGTGCCAGCTCACCACGGGATTCAGATACGCAGTATTTT
- | TRBJ2-1 | TRBD2 | TRBV6-2/TRBV6-3 | CASSYTLAEIYNEQFF | TGTGCCAGCAGTTACACCCTAGCGGAGATCTACAATGAGCAGTTCTTC
- | TRBJ2-3 | - | TRBV29-1 | CSVEEGLFTDTQYF | TGCAGCGTTGAGGAGGGTTTGTTTACAGATACGCAGTATTTT
- | TRBJ1-6 | - | TRBV15 | CATSREIGRNSPLHF | TGTGCCACCAGCAGAGAAATCGGCCGTAATTCACCCCTCCACTTT
- | TRBJ2-3 | TRBD2 | TRBV20-1 | CSARVLASSTDTQYF | TGCAGTGCTAGAGTACTAGCGTCTAGCACAGATACGCAGTATTTT
- | TRBJ2-1 | - | TRBV5-1 | CASSFGFRTDNEQFF | TGCGCCAGCAGCTTCGGGTTCCGGACGGACAATGAGCAGTTCTTC
- | TRBJ2-5 | TRBD1 | TRBV2 | CASSVVGQKRETQYF | TGTGCCAGCAGTGTTGTGGGACAGAAACGGGAGACCCAGTACTTC